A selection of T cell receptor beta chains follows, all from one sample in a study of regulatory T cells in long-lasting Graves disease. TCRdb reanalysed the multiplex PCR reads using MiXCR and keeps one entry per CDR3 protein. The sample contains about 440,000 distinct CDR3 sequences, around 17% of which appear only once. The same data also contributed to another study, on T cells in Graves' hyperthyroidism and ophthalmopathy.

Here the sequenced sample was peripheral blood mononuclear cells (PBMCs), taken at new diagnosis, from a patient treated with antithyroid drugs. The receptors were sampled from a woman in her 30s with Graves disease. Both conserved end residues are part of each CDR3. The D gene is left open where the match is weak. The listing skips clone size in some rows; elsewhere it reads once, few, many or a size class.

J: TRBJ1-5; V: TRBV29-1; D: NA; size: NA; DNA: TGCAGCGTTGGCGGTGGAAATCAGCCCCAGCATTTT; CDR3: CSVGGGNQPQHF
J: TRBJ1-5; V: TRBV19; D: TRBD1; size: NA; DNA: TGTGCCAGTAGTGGACAGGGGTATCAGCCCCAGCATTTT; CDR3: CASSGQGYQPQHF
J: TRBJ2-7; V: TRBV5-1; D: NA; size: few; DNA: TGCGCCAGCGGCCGAGGAGGAGCCTACGAGCAGTACTTC; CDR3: CASGRGGAYEQYF
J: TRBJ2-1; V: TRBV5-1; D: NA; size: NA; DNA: TGCGCCAGCAGCTTGACTCTAGATGGGACGAATGAGCAGTTCTTC; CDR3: CASSLTLDGTNEQFF
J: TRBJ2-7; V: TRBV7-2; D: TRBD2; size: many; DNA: TGTGCCAGCAGCTTCCTAGCGGGAGGGGGGGAGCAGTACTTC; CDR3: CASSFLAGGGEQYF
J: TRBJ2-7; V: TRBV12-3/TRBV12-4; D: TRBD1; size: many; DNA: TGTGCCAGCAGTTTATTCGCCGGGACAGGGGCCTACGAGCAGTACTTC; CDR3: CASSLFAGTGAYEQYF
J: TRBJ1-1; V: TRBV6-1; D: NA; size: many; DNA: TGTGCCAGCAGTGAAGGCCTGGGAAGGATGAACACTGAAGCTTTCTTT; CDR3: CASSEGLGRMNTEAFF
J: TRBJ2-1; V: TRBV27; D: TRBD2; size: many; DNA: TGTGCCAGCAGCGTAGCGGGAGGTTACAATGAGCAGTTCTTC; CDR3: CASSVAGGYNEQFF
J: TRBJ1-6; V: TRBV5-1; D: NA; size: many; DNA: TGCGCCAGCAGCTTGGAGTGGTTCGGTTCACCCCTCCACTTT; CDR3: CASSLEWFGSPLHF
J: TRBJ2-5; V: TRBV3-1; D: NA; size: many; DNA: TGTGCCAGCAGCCAAGAGCTGGGGAGGTTGTCCCAGTACTTC; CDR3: CASSQELGRLSQYF
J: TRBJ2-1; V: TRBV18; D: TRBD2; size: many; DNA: TGTGCCAGCTCACCACGAAGAGTTGCGGGAGAGTTAAATGAGCAGTTCTTC; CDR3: CASSPRRVAGELNEQFF
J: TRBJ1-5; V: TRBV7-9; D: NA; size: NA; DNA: TGTGCCAGCAGCTCCTCTGGACACCGAGGAGCGGCCCAGCATTTT; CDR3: CASSSSGHRGAAQHF
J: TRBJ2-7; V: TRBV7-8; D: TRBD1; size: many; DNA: TGTGCCAGCAGCTATACAGGGGACTCCTACGAGCAGTACTTC; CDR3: CASSYTGDSYEQYF
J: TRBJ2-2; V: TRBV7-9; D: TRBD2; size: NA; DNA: TGTGCCAGCATAAGACTAGCGGGAGTAGACACCGGGGAGCTGTTTTTT; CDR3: CASIRLAGVDTGELFF
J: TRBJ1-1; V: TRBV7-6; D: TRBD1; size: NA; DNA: TGTGCCAGCAGCTTAGTGGCCTCAGGGGGGAACACTGAAGCTTTCTTT; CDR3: CASSLVASGGNTEAFF
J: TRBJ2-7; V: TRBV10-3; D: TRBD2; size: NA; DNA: TGTGCCATCGAGGGGTCTGGATTGGGACTAGCGGGAAGGAACGAGCAGTACTTC; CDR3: CAIEGSGLGLAGRNEQYF
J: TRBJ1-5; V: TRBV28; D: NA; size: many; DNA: TGTGCCAGCAGCTCAGGACGACAGCCCCAGCATTTT; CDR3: CASSSGRQPQHF
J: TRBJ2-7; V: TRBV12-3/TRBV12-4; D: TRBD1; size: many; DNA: TGTGCCAGCAGTCTTCGACGGACAGGTAATGGCAACGAGCAGTACTTC; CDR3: CASSLRRTGNGNEQYF
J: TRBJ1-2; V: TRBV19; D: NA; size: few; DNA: TGTGCCAGTAGCAACATGGGACAAGGTGGCTACACCTTC; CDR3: CASSNMGQGGYTF
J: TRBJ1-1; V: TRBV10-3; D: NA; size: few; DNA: TGTGCCATCAGTGAGAGGGGGGGGCGGACCACTGAAGCTTTCTTT; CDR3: CAISERGGRTTEAFF
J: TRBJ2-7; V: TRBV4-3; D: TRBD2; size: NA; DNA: TGCGCCAGCAGCCTCACCGGGACTAGCGGAAGTTACAAGCAGTACTTC; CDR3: CASSLTGTSGSYKQYF
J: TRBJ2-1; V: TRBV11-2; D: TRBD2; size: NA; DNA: TGTGCCAGCAGCTTAGACAATTGGCGGGAGTTTAATGAGCAGTTCTTC; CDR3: CASSLDNWREFNEQFF
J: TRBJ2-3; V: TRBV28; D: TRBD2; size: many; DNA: TGTGCCAGCAGTTCCGGGACTACCCCATTCACAGATACGCAGTATTTT; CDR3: CASSSGTTPFTDTQYF
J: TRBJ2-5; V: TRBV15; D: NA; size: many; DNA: TGTGCCACGGGGGACATCATTCGAGAGACCCAGTACTTC; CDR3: CATGDIIRETQYF
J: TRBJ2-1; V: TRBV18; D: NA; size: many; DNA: TGTGCCAGCTCACCCCCCCCAGGGATACCCTACAATGAGCAGTTCTTC; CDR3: CASSPPPGIPYNEQFF
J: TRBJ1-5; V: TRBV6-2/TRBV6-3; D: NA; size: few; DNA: TGTGCCAGCAGTTATTCGGACGGAGGTTATCAGCCCCAGCATTTT; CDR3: CASSYSDGGYQPQHF
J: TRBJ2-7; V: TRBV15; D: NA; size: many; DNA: TGTGCCACCAGCACTCGGGCCGCTAGCTCCTACGAGCAGTACTTC; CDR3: CATSTRAASSYEQYF
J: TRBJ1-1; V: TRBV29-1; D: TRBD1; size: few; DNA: TGCAGCGCTCAGAAAGGGGGCAACACTGAAGCTTTCTTT; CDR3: CSAQKGGNTEAFF
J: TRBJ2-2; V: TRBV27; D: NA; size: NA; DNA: TGTGCCAGCAGTTTCACCCTAGGGTGGGTTGGCGGGCGCCTCAGGGGCGGGGAGCTGTTTTTT; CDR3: CASSFTLGWVGGRLRGGELFF
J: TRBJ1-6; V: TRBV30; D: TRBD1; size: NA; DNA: TGTGCCTCGGGACAGGGTAATAATTCACCCCTCCACTTT; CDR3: CASGQGNNSPLHF
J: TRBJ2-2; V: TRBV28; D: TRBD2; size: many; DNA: TGTGCCAGCAGTTCGTGGGGTATCGGGACTAGCGGGGAGAACACCGGGGAGCTGTTTTTT; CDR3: CASSSWGIGTSGENTGELFF
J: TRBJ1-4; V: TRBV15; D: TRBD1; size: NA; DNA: TGTGCCACCAGCAGAGATCGGGGACAGCTTAATGAAAAACTGTTTTTT; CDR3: CATSRDRGQLNEKLFF
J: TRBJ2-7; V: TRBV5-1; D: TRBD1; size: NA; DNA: TGCGCCAGCAGCCGAGACCTCGGGACAGGTCATTCCTACGAGCAGTACTTC; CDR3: CASSRDLGTGHSYEQYF
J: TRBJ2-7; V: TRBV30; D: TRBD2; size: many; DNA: TGTGCCTGGAGGAGGTTAGCGGGGGACTCCTACGAGCAGTACTTC; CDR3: CAWRRLAGDSYEQYF
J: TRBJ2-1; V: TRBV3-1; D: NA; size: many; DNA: TGTGCCAGCAGCCAAGGGACCCCCACCTTGAATGAGCAGTTCTTC; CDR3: CASSQGTPTLNEQFF
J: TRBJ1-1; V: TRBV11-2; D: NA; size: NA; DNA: TGTGCCAGCAGTTCCCCTCCCGAACCCCTAATGGCTTTCTTT; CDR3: CASSSPPEPLMAFF
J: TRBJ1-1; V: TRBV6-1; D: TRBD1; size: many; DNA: TGTGCCAGCAGTAGAGGAGGGACAGTCAACACTGAAGCTTTCTTT; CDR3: CASSRGGTVNTEAFF
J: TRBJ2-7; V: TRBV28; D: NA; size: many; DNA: TGTGCCAGCGTGGATGGAGCGGACCTGTACGAGCAGTACTTC; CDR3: CASVDGADLYEQYF
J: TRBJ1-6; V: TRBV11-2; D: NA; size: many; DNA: TGTGCCAGCAGCTTATCAGGTTACTCGAGCTCCTATAATTCACCCCTCCACTTT; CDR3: CASSLSGYSSSYNSPLHF
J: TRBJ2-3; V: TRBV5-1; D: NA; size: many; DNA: TGCGCCAGCAGCTTGGAGATCCGGGAAACAGATACGCAGTATTTT; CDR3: CASSLEIRETDTQYF
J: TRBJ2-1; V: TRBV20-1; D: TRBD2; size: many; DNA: TGCAGTGCTAGTACGACTAGCGGGAGGTTACTGCATGAGCAGTTCTTC; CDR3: CSASTTSGRLLHEQFF
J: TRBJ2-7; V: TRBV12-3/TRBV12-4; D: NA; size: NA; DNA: TGTGCCAGCAGCCCATTTGCGGGACGGATCTACGAGCAGTACTTC; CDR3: CASSPFAGRIYEQYF
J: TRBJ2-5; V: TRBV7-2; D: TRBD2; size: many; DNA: TGTGCCAGCAGTTTCCAGACTAGCGGAGAGACCCAGTACTTC; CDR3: CASSFQTSGETQYF
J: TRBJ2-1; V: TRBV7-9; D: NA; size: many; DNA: TGTGCCAGCAGATCGGACGCCCACAATGAGCAGTTCTTC; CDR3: CASRSDAHNEQFF
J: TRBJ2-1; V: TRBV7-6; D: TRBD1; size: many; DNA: TGTGCCAGCAGTCGGGACAGAAGCTCCTACAATGAGCAGTTCTTC; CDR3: CASSRDRSSYNEQFF